This T cell receptor beta chain was found in a study of molecular identifiers for immune sequencing clone quantification. Looking at the study overall: RNA from around 20,000 or 100,000 naive CD8 cells was split five ways in replicates, with four sequenced. Study-wide findings and caveats: The study found clones above 20 RNA copies held over 98% of effector molecules and under 1% in naive cells.

CDR1 and CDR2 (germline): SGHVS, FNYEAQ. The CDR3 consists of 17 residues. The junction had 22 bases not matched to a gene; V was cut back by 5 bases and J by 10 bases. Comment on this clonotype: Its antigen is unknown.

TCRdb re-derived calls from the PCR reads in MiXCR, one entry per CDR3 protein. The table records 400,000 to 600,000 distinct CDR3 sequences, about a fifth of them present only once. Source material for naive CD8 libraries was roughly 20,000 to 1,000,000 sorted cells, with 10%, 30% or 50% RNA. When naive CD8 T cells were sorted, they were gated as CD8+CD4-CCR7+CD45RA+. Sequenced sample: naive CD8+ T cells from blood, with Jurkat cell RNA spiked in. Subset: FACS-sorted CD8+CD4-CCR7+CD45RA+ naive T cells. The receptor was derived from a human donor in good health. Some libraries in this study had Jurkat cell RNA spiked in. The V and J genes are TRBV7-6 and TRBJ2-5; the match to TRBD1 covers 7 bases. CDR3 nucleotides: TGTGCCAGCAGCCATCCCTCCCTAGGACAGGCTCCTCAGATCCAGTACTTC. Amino acids: CASSHPSLGQAPQIQYF.